These 22 T cell receptor beta chains came from one sample sequenced in a study of cytomegalovirus exposure and HLA in healthy donors. In the PCR, 60 Vbeta and 13 Jbeta primers were used. Only in-frame clones appear in the TCRdb table, and some are missing; sequencing was by immunoSEQ multiplex PCR. The sample has hundreds of thousands of clones, around 76% seen once. Sample: PBMCs. The receptor source for this set is a man younger than 35 in good health and CMV-seronegative.

The rearrangement uses TRBV7-8 and TRBJ2-1, with D uncertain. The CDR3 has 14 amino acids. The germline V gene has CDR1 SGHVS and CDR2 FQNEAQ. Trimming removed 2 bases from V and 6 bases from J, with 11 bases in between. The CDR3, as DNA: TGTGCCAGCAGCTTATCAAGTCGTAGCAATGAGCAGTTCTTC. It translates to CASSLSSRSNEQFF.

This chain joins TRBV28 and TRBJ1-2; TRBD1 might be the D (5 bases). V dropped 5 bases and J dropped 7 bases, with 23 bases sitting between them. The CDR3 has 16 residues. Germline CDR1 and CDR2: MDHEN and SYDVKM. CDR3 protein: CASSDGPHRGEVGYTF. DNA for the CDR3: TGTGCCAGCAGTGACGGACCCCACCGGGGGGAGGTTGGCTACACCTTC.

This chain connects TRBV7-9 to TRBJ1-1; 8 nucleotides line up with TRBD1. Germline assignment: CDR1 SEHNR and CDR2 FQNEAQ (reference sequence). The V segment lost 1 base and the J segment 6 bases; nucleotides outside the gene matches: 7. The CDR3 loop spans 15 amino acids. CDR3 amino acids: CASSLVSAGGPEAFF. As DNA, the CDR3 is TGTGCCAGCAGCTTAGTCAGCGCAGGGGGCCCTGAAGCTTTCTTT. The whole variable domain, filled in from reference TRBV7-9 and TRBJ1-1, reads DTGVSQNPRHKITKRGQNVTFRCDPISEHNRLYWYRQTLGQGPEFLTYFQNEAQLEKSRLLSDRFSAERPKGSFSTLEIQRTEQGDSAMYLCASSLVSAGGPEAFFGQGTRLTVV.

This rearrangement joins TRBV6-5 to TRBJ2-1, with a tentative D call TRBD2 (5 bases). The CDR3 runs to 14 residues. Germline V gene lookup returns CDR1 MNHEY and CDR2 SVGAGI. Trimming left V 10 bases short and J 3 bases short, with 16 bases between. The CDR3 DNA reads TGTGCCACCGCGGCGAGGACTCACTACAATGAGCAGTTCTTC. This sequence encodes CATAARTHYNEQFF.

This clone was detected only once. The chain links TRBV5-1 to TRBJ2-7; 7 bases fit TRBD1. Germline V gene sequence: CDR1 SGHRS, CDR2 YFSETQ. V trimming: 4 bases; J trimming: 2 bases; junction bases outside the gene matches: 6. The CDR3 length is 14 residues. CDR3 amino acids: CASSNGQEPYEQYF. As DNA, the CDR3 is TGCGCCAGCAGCAACGGACAGGAACCCTACGAGCAGTACTTC.

This chain joins TRBV2 and TRBJ1-5; TRBD1 aligns across 7 bases. V trimming: 6 bases; J trimming: 4 bases; junction bases outside the gene matches: 6. The CDR3 consists of 14 residues. Germline loops: CDR1 SNHLY, CDR2 FYNNEI. CDR3: CASSAGQANQPQHF. The CDR3 nucleotides read TGTGCCAGCAGCGCTGGACAGGCAAATCAGCCCCAGCATTTT.

V is TRBV28 and J is TRBJ1-1; D gene uncertain. Trimming took 2 bases from V and 1 from J, leaving 8 bases between them. Germline assignment: CDR1 MDHEN and CDR2 SYDVKM. The CDR3 has 14 amino acids. The CDR3: CASSLLPRNTEAFF. DNA for the CDR3: TGTGCCAGCAGTTTACTCCCCAGGAACACTGAAGCTTTCTTT.

V and J are TRBV7-3 and TRBJ1-5, with D unresolved. In germline, CDR1 is SGHTA, CDR2 FQGTGA. V lost 3 bases and J 7 bases, leaving 10 bases between the germline ends. The CDR3 is 13 residues long. For the CDR3, the DNA is TGTGCCAGCAGCTTTGAGGAGGGACAGCCCCAGCATTTT. This codes for CASSFEEGQPQHF.

The J gene is TRBJ2-7, the V gene TRBV11-2, with 7 bases fitting TRBD2. The CDR3 runs to 17 residues. Germline CDR1 reads SGHAT; CDR2 reads FQNNGV. Losses at the gene ends were 5 bases for V and 1 base for J; bases not matched to a gene: 14. CDR3 nucleotides: TGTGCCAGCAGCCTAACGATCACCGGGACTACATCCTACGAGCAGTACTTC. This gives the protein CASSLTITGTTSYEQYF.

Worth noting for this clone: Other DNA sequences within the sample encode an identical CDR3. The chain employs TRBV6-5 and TRBJ2-7; 11 nucleotides line up with TRBD2. The V gene's germline CDR1 is MNHEY and CDR2 SVGAGI. J lost 3 bases, V lost 0 bases, and 1 base had no gene match. This CDR3 comprises 15 residues. CDR3 residues: CASSYSGTSGYEQYF. The CDR3 nucleotides are TGTGCCAGCAGTTACTCCGGGACTAGCGGCTACGAGCAGTACTTC.

This chain uses TRBV5-1 with TRBJ2-5; TRBD2 matches 9 bases. The closer fit of TRBJ2-7 to the DNA end suggests the J call may be wrong. The CDR3 runs to 15 residues. Germline assignment: CDR1 SGHRS and CDR2 YFSETQ. The CDR3 DNA is TGCGCCAGCAGCTTGGATGGCACTAGCGGGTACGAGCAGTACTTC. The encoded protein is CASSLDGTSGYEQYF.

This clone was observed a handful of times. The CDR3 sequence: CASSFLFGQLNEKLFF. The DNA of the CDR3 is TGTGCCAGCAGTTTTTTGTTCGGACAGCTGAATGAAAAACTGTTTTTT. This rearrangement joins TRBV27 to TRBJ1-4; weak D call: TRBD1 (6 bases). Deletions cut 3 bases from V and 5 bases from J, with 16 bases between. CDR1 is MNHEY, CDR2 SMNVEV, per germline (reference sequence). The CDR3 is 16 residues long.

The chain has TRBV5-4 and TRBJ2-2, with 14 bases that match TRBD2. The CDR3 has 17 residues. Germline-derived CDR1 and CDR2 are SGHNT and YYREEE (reference sequence). V trimming: 2 bases; J trimming: 5 bases; junction bases outside the gene matches: 5. CDR3 in DNA: TGTGCCAGCAGCTTACCGGGACTAGCGGGAGTAACCGGGGAGCTGTTTTTT. Translation gives CASSLPGLAGVTGELFF.

V gene TRBV5-1 combines with J gene TRBJ2-5; D call uncertain. Germline CDR1 reads SGHRS; CDR2 reads YFSETQ. V lost 7 bases, J lost 2 bases, and 15 bases lay in between. This CDR3 has 14 residues. The chain's CDR3 is CASSSGRMQETQYF. The CDR3 DNA follows: TGCGCCAGCTCTTCCGGCAGGATGCAAGAGACCCAGTACTTC. Based on the CDR3 plus reference TRBV5-1 and TRBJ2-5, the full variable domain is KAGVTQTPRYLIKTRGQQVTLSCSPISGHRSVSWYQQTPGQGLQFLFEYFSETQRNKGNFPGRFSGRQFSNSRSEMNVSTLELGDSALYLCASSSGRMQETQYFGPGTRLLVL.

This chain links TRBV28 with TRBJ2-7, with 11 bases that match TRBD2. The CDR3 consists of 16 residues. J gave up 2 bases and V 2 bases, and 5 bases lay outside the gene matches. Germline CDR1 MDHEN, CDR2 SYDVKM. CDR3 bases: TGTGCCAGCAGTTTAGGGGCTAGCGGGGGGCCCTACGAGCAGTACTTC. Protein: CASSLGASGGPYEQYF.

The chain links TRBV14 to TRBJ1-1; possibly TRBD1 for D (5 bases). This CDR3 region has 15 residues. Germline loops: CDR1 SGHDN, CDR2 FVKESK. V was shortened by 4 bases and J by 4 bases, with 16 bases between the two germline ends. CDR3 sequence: CASSRRARVSTEAFF. CDR3 nucleotides: TGTGCCAGCAGCCGCCGGGCCAGGGTCAGCACTGAAGCTTTCTTT.

The chain joins TRBV30 to TRBJ2-3, with D tentatively TRBD1 (6 bases). V was pared by 4 bases and J by 4 bases, with 12 bases between. The germline CDR1 and CDR2 sequences are GTSNPN and SVGIG (reference sequence). The CDR3 spans 13 residues. CDR3 protein: CAWKKSGADTQYF. The CDR3 nucleotides read TGTGCCTGGAAGAAGTCAGGGGCAGATACGCAGTATTTT.

The rearrangement joins TRBV7-3 to TRBJ2-1, with D tentatively TRBD1 (5 bases). Germline lookup yields CDR1 SGHTA and CDR2 FQGTGA. Trimming pared 3 bases from V and 6 bases from J, leaving 12 bases between. The CDR3 has 14 residues. The CDR3 nucleotides read TGTGCCAGCAGCTTCCGCAGGGTTTTCAATGAGCAGTTCTTC. Its protein is CASSFRRVFNEQFF.

The chain has TRBV6-5 and TRBJ2-7, with TRBD1 matching 8 bases. After removal of 6 bases from V and 7 bases from J, the junction contained 8 bases not matched to a gene. This CDR3 contains 13 residues. Germline CDR1 is MNHEY and CDR2 is SVGAGI. The CDR3 DNA reads TGTGCCAGCAGAGGGACAGGCTCTGCGGAGCAGTACTTC. Residues: CASRGTGSAEQYF.

This sequence joins TRBV5-1 and TRBJ2-1, with 7 nucleotides matching TRBD1. The V gene end was trimmed by 2 bases and the J gene end by 8 bases; junction bases not matched to a gene: 7. Germline V gives CDR1 SGHRS, CDR2 YFSETQ. The CDR3 spans 14 residues. The CDR3 DNA follows: TGCGCCAGCAGCTTTTTACAGGGGAACGATGAGCAGTTCTTC. This sequence encodes CASSFLQGNDEQFF.

The sample holds a few counts of this clone. V gene TRBV11-2 combines with J gene TRBJ2-2; no firm D call. This CDR3 contains 11 residues. V was trimmed by 5 bases and J by 5 bases, leaving 3 bases between them. CDR1 and CDR2 (germline): SGHAT, FQNNGV. The CDR3 loop is CASSQTGELFF. The CDR3 DNA follows: TGTGCCAGCAGCCAAACCGGGGAGCTGTTTTTT.

The chain carries TRBV10-3 and TRBJ2-7, with 9 bases lining up with TRBD1. This CDR3 contains 15 residues. The V gene's germline CDR1 is ENHRY and CDR2 SYGVKD. J was trimmed by 2 bases and V by 4 bases; bases with no gene match: 6. CDR3 sequence reads: CAISVQGAGTYEQYF. CDR3 bases: TGTGCCATCAGTGTACAGGGGGCCGGTACCTACGAGCAGTACTTC.